Below, 3 T cell receptor beta chains from the same sample are listed, as sequenced in a study of tumor-infiltrating lymphocytes in primary liver carcinoma. Researchers drew blood RNA from unsorted whole blood and extracted germline DNA as well. From 450 to 600 ng total RNA, TCR beta cDNA was generated with a primer in the constant region. It was through three nested multiplex PCR rounds of slightly modified ARM-PCR that TCR beta libraries arose. Researchers ran the first two PCR rounds for roughly 10 cycles each with TRBV1-TRBV30 forward primers and a C-beta reverse primer. TCRdb called the multiplex PCR reads again in MiXCR, with one record for every CDR3 protein. The sample holds about 320,000 distinct CDR3 sequences, approximately 60% seen once. Specimen: peripheral blood. These receptor sequences come from a middle-aged man with primary liver carcinoma and hepatitis B virus infection.

The V and J genes are TRBV5-1 and TRBJ2-5; possibly TRBD1 for D (5 bases). V lost 0 bases to trimming and J lost 0 bases, with 9 bases between them. CDR1 and CDR2 from the germline V gene are SGHRS and YFSETQ. The CDR3 contains 15 residues. The CDR3 nucleotides are TGCGCCAGCAGCTTGGCCGCAGGGAACCAAGAGACCCAGTACTTC. Encoded protein: CASSLAAGNQETQYF.

The rearrangement joins TRBV28 to TRBJ1-6, with D possibly being TRBD1 (5 bases). Germline loops: CDR1 MDHEN, CDR2 SYDVKM. Trimming took 5 bases from V and 9 from J, leaving 17 bases between them. The CDR3 is 15 residues long. Here the CDR3 reads CASSTDTRNGSPLHF. The CDR3 region has the DNA TGTGCCAGCAGTACGGACACCCGAAACGGTTCACCCCTCCACTTT. Drawing the rest from reference TRBV28 and TRBJ1-6, the complete variable domain is DVKVTQSSRYLVKRTGEKVFLECVQDMDHENMFWYRQDPGLGLRLIYFSYDVKMKEKGDIPEGYSVSREKKERFSLILESASTNQTSMYLCASSTDTRNGSPLHFGNGTRLTVT.

A note on this clonotype: A much larger clonotype is one base distant, so this may be a read error. This rearrangement joins TRBV6-5 to TRBJ2-6, with 7 nucleotides matching TRBD2. The V segment lost 8 bases and the J segment 2 bases; nucleotides outside the gene matches: 3. Germline values: CDR1 MNHEY, CDR2 SVGAGI. The CDR3 is 14 residues long. In DNA, the CDR3 is TGTGCCAGCGGGGGGAGGGCTGGGGCCAACGTCCTGACTTTC. It specifies CASGGRAGANVLTF.